These T cell receptor beta chains were read from a single sample in a study of blood T cell repertoires in COVID-19. TCRdb's copy holds only in-frame clones and misses some; the assay was immunoSEQ multiplex PCR. The sample gives about 440,000 clones, about 85% of which show up once; about 2% is in the top ten. Specimen: PBMCs or T cells enriched from blood (not recorded which). The receptors were gathered from a woman aged 18 to 35 with acute COVID-19. The CDR3 runs from the conserved cysteine through the conserved F or W. The D gene is left open where the match is weak. Size is stated for part of the rows, as once, few or many counts, or as a class when the clone is expanded.

TRBD2	TRBV5-6	TRBJ2-1	-	TGTGCCAGCAGCCAACTCTTAGCGGGAGGGTTAGTGAATGAGCAGTTCTTC	CASSQLLAGGLVNEQFF
-	TRBV7-9	TRBJ2-5	-	TGTGCCAGCAGCTTGACCCAGGGTTATCCAGAGACCCAGTACTTC	CASSLTQGYPETQYF
TRBD1	TRBV27	TRBJ2-7	-	TGTGCCAGCAGTTTCGGACAGGGAGACGAGCAGTACTTC	CASSFGQGDEQYF
-	TRBV6-5	TRBJ1-5	-	TGTGCCACCCTATCACAGGGAATCAATCAGCCCCAGCATTTT	CATLSQGINQPQHF
-	TRBV5-3	TRBJ1-2	once	TGTGCCAGAAGCTCGATTACCGGAGATGGCTACACCTTC	CARSSITGDGYTF
TRBD2	TRBV6-2/TRBV6-3	TRBJ2-7	once	TGTGCCAGCAGTACCGGGACTAGCCGCGGGCAGTACTTC	CASSTGTSRGQYF
-	TRBV29-1	TRBJ1-3	-	TGCAGCGTTGAGGGACAAAGCTCTGGAAACACCATATATTTT	CSVEGQSSGNTIYF
TRBD2	TRBV7-2	TRBJ2-7	-	TGTGCCAGCAGCTCAAACCCCAGCGGGAGTACCGAGCAGTACTTC	CASSSNPSGSTEQYF
-	TRBV12-3/TRBV12-4	TRBJ1-1	-	TGTGCCAGCAGCCTGGGACAAAGGGAAAGAGCTTTCTTT	CASSLGQRERAFF
TRBD2	TRBV4-1	TRBJ2-1	-	TGCGCCAGCAGCCAAGGGGCCCTAGCGGGGGAATCCTACAATGAGCAGTTCTTC	CASSQGALAGESYNEQFF
-	TRBV29-1	TRBJ1-3	-	TGCAGCGTTGGAGGATCTGGAAACACCATATATTTT	CSVGGSGNTIYF
-	TRBV5-4	TRBJ2-3	once	TGTGCCAGCAGCTTTTCGTCGGGGACAGATACGCAGTATTTT	CASSFSSGTDTQYF
-	TRBV19	TRBJ1-4	-	TGTGCCAGTAGTATGTGGACAGATTGGGCTGAAAAACTGTTTTTT	CASSMWTDWAEKLFF
-	TRBV5-5	TRBJ1-3	-	TGTGCCAGCAGCTTAGGGGGACGGATCTCTGGAAACACCATATATTTT	CASSLGGRISGNTIYF
-	TRBV6-6	TRBJ2-7	-	TGTGCCACCAATATCGGGGCAGGGGATATCTACGAGCAGTACTTC	CATNIGAGDIYEQYF
-	TRBV6-5	TRBJ2-5	-	TGTGCCAGCAGTTATATGCGCCAAGAGACCCAGTACTTC	CASSYMRQETQYF
-	TRBV4-3	TRBJ1-3	-	TGCGCCAGCAGCCAAGGCACAGGCCTAGGAAACACCATATATTTT	CASSQGTGLGNTIYF
-	TRBV2	TRBJ2-6	-	TGTGCCAGCAGTCCGGACTCCTCTGGGGCCAACGTCCTGACTTTC	CASSPDSSGANVLTF
TRBD1	TRBV27	TRBJ2-1	-	TGTGCCAGCAGTACGCACAGACAGGGAGACAATGAGCAGTTCTTC	CASSTHRQGDNEQFF
TRBD2	TRBV25-1	TRBJ2-7	-	TGTGCCAGCATTGGAGCGGGGGGGCCGCACGAGCAGTACTTC	CASIGAGGPHEQYF
-	TRBV27	TRBJ1-6	-	TGTGCCAGCAGTTTAGTCTTGAATTCACCCCTCCACTTT	CASSLVLNSPLHF
TRBD1	TRBV27	TRBJ1-6	-	TGTGCCAGCAGTTTACACTCGACAGGGGTTTATTCACCCCTCCACTTT	CASSLHSTGVYSPLHF
TRBD1	TRBV4-1	TRBJ2-7	-	TGCGCCAGCAGCTACAGGGGGGCAAGCTCCTACGAGCAGTACTTC	CASSYRGASSYEQYF
TRBD1	TRBV9	TRBJ1-2	-	TGTGCCAGTACCGCAGAACAGGGGAACTATGGCTACACCTTC	CASTAEQGNYGYTF
TRBD2	TRBV4-2	TRBJ2-5	-	TGTGCCAGCAGCCAAGAGAACAGCGGGGAGGAAGAGACCCAGTACTTC	CASSQENSGEEETQYF
-	TRBV6-4	TRBJ1-2	-	TGTGCCAGCAGTGAGGGAGGGAGTAACTATGGCTACACCTTC	CASSEGGSNYGYTF
TRBD1	TRBV13	TRBJ2-7	-	TGTGCCAGCAGCTTTGGTGGGACAGCGGTTTACGAGCAGTACTTC	CASSFGGTAVYEQYF
-	TRBV5-1	TRBJ2-7	-	TGCGCCAGCAGCTTGGAGATGACAAGGCCAACCTACGAGCAGTACTTC	CASSLEMTRPTYEQYF
TRBD2	TRBV3-1/TRBV3-2	TRBJ2-7	-	TGTGCCAGCAGCCAAGCCCACCCTAGCGGGAGATACGAGCAGTACTTC	CASSQAHPSGRYEQYF
TRBD1	TRBV11-2	TRBJ1-1	-	TGTGCCAGCAGCTCCAGGGGGACTGGGACTGAAGCTTTCTTT	CASSSRGTGTEAFF
-	TRBV29-1	TRBJ1-2	-	TGCAGCGTTGAACAGGGCCTTATTGATGGCTACACCTTC	CSVEQGLIDGYTF
TRBD2	TRBV5-1	TRBJ2-3	-	TGCGCCAGCAGCCTCCAACTAGCGGGAGTGTCAGATACGCAGTATTTT	CASSLQLAGVSDTQYF
-	TRBV7-2	TRBJ2-2	-	TGTGCCAGCAGTCCGGACAGTTCGAACACCGGGGAGCTGTTTTTT	CASSPDSSNTGELFF
-	TRBV7-9	TRBJ1-4	-	TGTGCCAGCAGCAAGGCGGGTAATAATGAAAAACTGTTTTTT	CASSKAGNNEKLFF
TRBD1	TRBV6-2/TRBV6-3	TRBJ2-2	-	TGTGCCAGCAGTTACGAGGGGGCTTGGGGGGAGCTGTTTTTT	CASSYEGAWGELFF
-	TRBV3-1/TRBV3-2	TRBJ1-3	-	TGTGCCAGCAGCCATCTCGGGACACTCGGAAACACCATATATTTT	CASSHLGTLGNTIYF
-	TRBV14	TRBJ2-7	-	TGTGCCAGCAGCCAAGATTTAGTTCTCCGCGAGCAGTACTTC	CASSQDLVLREQYF
TRBD1	TRBV7-8	TRBJ2-7	-	TGTGCCAGCAGCTCTCGGGACAGGGCTCACGAGCAGTACTTC	CASSSRDRAHEQYF
TRBD1	TRBV11-3	TRBJ2-7	-	TGTGCCAGCAGCTCAAGGGACAGACACGAGCAGTACTTC	CASSSRDRHEQYF
-	TRBV6-2/TRBV6-3	TRBJ2-7	-	TGTGCCAGCAGCCTGACAGGTCTCTCCTACGAGCAGTACTTC	CASSLTGLSYEQYF
TRBD1	TRBV6-5	TRBJ1-6	-	TGTGCCAGCAGTTACTCAGGGACAGGAAATTCACCCCTCCACTTT	CASSYSGTGNSPLHF